This T cell receptor (beta chain) derives from a study of T cells in Graves' hyperthyroidism and ophthalmopathy. RNA transcripts served as the template for amplifying TCR beta CDR3 regions. The primer set for the first-round RT-PCR of the TCR CDR3 was HTBI. A single record per CDR3 protein comes from TCRdb applying MiXCR to the multiplex PCR reads. The sample contains roughly 700,000 distinct CDR3 sequences, 17% of which appear only once. Stable disease denoted Graves' hyperthyroidism without ophthalmopathy progression within 18 months. Diagnoses used clinical symptoms, serum thyroxine and TRAb, thyroid ultrasound and orbital computed tomography. Study-level results: Patients with ophthalmopathy were separated from those with stable hyperthyroidism by a 13 V-J model.

This clonotype showed up many times. Its antigen is not identified. Trimming stripped 6 bases from V and 4 bases from J, with 17 bases between. Germline lookup yields CDR1 SGHTA and CDR2 FQGNSA. CDR3 size: 15 residues. The chain combines TRBV7-2 with TRBJ2-3, with D unresolved. The sequence was obtained from a middle-aged man with Graves' hyperthyroidism. Sequenced sample: blood. CDR3 region: CASSVGNVGADTQYF. The DNA of the CDR3 is TGTGCCAGCAGTGTGGGGAATGTGGGTGCAGATACGCAGTATTTT.